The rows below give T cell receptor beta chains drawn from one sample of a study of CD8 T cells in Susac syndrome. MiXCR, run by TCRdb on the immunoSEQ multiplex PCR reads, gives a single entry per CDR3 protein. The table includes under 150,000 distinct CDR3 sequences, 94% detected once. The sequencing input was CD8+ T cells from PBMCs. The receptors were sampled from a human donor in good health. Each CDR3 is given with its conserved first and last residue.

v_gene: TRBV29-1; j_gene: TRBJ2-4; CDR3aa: CSVEAEGGPKNIQYF
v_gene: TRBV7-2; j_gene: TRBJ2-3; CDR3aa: CASSRGGLATDTQYF
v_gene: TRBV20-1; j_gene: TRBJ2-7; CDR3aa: CSARQGNEQYF
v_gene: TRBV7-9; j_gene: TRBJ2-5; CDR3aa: CASGSGLRETQYF
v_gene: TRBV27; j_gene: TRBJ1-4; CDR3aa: CASSLTAPGQGDEKLFF
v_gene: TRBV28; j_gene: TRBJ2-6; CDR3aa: CASSFPDGVLTF
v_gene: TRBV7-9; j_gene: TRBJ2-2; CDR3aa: CASSFGANTGELFF
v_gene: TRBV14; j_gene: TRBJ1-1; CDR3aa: CARRGSRTANTEAFF
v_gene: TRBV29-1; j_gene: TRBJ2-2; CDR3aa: CSVGGLAGGSGELFF
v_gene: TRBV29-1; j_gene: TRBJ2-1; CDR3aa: CSVPGLVNEQFF
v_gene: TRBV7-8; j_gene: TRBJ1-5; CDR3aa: CASSPTGTVNQPQHF
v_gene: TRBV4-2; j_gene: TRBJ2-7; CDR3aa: CASSQGSSYEQYF
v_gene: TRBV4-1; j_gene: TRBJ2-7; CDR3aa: CASSQIAGTPFYEQYF
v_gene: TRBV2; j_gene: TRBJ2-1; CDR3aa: CASRASGTDNEQFF
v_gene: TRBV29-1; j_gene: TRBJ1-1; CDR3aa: CSVDEGSNSEAFF
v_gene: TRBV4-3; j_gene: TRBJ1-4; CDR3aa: CASSQGPKDPNEKLFF
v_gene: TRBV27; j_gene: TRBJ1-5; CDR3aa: CASREGHQPQHF
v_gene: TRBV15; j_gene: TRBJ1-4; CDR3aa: CATSRDRVGEKLFF
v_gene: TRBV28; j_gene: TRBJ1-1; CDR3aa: CASSYTENTEAFF
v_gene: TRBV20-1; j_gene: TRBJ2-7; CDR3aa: CSAMVLRDIDYEQYF
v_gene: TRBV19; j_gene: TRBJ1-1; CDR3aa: CASSPGTGNTEAFF
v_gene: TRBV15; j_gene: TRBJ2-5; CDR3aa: CATSRVGRLSPEETQYF
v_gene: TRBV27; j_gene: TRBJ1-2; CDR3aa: CASGGRDRGLGYTF
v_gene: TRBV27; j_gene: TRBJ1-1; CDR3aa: CASSDLAEAFF
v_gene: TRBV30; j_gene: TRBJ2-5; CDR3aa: CALNTGQETQYF
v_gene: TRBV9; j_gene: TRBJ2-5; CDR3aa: CASSARGAETQYF
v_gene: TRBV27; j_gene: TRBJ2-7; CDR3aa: CASSFRGTSGSYEQYF
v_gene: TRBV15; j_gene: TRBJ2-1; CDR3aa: CATSRDKGLSYNNERQFF
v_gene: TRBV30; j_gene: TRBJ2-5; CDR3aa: CAFWTPGETQYF
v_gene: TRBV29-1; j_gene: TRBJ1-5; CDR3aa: CSVAQGLSQPQHF
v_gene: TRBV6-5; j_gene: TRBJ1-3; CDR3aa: CASSPDWGNTIYF
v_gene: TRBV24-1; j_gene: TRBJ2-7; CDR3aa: CATSDPAKEGGRDEQYF
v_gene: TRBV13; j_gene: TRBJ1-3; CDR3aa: CASRDSGNTIYF
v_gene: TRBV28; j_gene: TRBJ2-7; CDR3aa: CASSLLAESSYEQYF
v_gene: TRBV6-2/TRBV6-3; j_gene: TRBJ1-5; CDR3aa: CASSPTTKYQPQHF
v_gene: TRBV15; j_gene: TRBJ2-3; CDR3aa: CATSRDLAGDSDTQYF
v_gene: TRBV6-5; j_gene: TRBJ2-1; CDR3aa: CASSYSGQGDEQFF
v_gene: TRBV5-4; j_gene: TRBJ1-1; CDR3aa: CASSLGPSEAFF
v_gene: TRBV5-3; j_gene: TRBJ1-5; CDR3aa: CARSPWCRGNQPQHF
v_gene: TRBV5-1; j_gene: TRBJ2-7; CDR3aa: CASSAEERGYEQYF
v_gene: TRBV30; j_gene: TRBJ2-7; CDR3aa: CAWSSGLANYEQYF
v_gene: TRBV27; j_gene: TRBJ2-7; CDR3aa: CASRITSGTTYEQYF
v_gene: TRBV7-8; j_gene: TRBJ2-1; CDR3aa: CASSPIVRHEQFF
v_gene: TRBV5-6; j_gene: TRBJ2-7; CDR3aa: CASSLIFSSYEQYF
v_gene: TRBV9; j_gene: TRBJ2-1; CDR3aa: CASSDQPGLGEQFF
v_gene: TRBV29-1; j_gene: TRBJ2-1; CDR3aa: CSVDTPLNGRPYNEQFF